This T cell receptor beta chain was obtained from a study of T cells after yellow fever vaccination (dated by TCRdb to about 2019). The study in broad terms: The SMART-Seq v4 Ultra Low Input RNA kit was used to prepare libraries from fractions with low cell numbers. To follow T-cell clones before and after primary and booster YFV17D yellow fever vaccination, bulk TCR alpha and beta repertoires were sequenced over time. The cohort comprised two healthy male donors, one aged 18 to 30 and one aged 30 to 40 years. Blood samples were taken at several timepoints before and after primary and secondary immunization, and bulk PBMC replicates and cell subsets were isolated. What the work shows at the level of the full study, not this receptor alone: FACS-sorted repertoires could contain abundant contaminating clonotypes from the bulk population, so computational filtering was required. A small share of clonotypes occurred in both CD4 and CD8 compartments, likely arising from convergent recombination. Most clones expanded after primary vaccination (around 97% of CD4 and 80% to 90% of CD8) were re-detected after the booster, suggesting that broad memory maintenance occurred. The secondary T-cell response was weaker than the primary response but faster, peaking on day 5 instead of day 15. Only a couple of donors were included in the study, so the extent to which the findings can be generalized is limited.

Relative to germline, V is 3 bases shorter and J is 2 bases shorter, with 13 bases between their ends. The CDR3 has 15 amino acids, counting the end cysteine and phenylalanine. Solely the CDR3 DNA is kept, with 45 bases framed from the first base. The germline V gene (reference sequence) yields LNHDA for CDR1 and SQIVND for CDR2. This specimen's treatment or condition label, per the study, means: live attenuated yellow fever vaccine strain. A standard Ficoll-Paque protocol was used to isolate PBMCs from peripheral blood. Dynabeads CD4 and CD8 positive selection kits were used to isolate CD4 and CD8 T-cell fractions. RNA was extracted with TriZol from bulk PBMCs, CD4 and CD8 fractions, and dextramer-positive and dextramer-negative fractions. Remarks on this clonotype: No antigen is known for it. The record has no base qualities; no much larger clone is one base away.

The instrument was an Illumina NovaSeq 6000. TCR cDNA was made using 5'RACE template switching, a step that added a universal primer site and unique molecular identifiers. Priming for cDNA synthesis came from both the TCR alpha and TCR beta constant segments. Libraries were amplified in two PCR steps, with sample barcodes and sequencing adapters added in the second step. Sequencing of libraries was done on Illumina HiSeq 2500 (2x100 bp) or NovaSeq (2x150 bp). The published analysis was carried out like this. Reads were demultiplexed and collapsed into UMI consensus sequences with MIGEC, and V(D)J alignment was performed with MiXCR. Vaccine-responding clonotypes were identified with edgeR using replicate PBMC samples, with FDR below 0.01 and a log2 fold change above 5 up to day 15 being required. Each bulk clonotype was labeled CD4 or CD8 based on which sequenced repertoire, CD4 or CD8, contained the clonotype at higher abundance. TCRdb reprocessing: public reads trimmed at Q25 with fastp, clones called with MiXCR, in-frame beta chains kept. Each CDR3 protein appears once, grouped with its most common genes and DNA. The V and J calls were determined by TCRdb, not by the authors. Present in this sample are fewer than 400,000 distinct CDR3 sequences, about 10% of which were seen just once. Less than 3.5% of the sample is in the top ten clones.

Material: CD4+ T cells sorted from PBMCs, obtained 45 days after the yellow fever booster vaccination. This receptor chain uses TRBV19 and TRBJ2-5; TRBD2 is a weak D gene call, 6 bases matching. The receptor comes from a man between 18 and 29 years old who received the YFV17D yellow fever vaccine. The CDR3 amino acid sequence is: CASSILGSLQETQYF. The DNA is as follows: TGTGCCAGTAGTATCCTCGGGAGCTTGCAAGAGACCCAGTACTTC.